This T cell receptor (beta chain) was observed in a study of type 1 regulatory T cells. For the study at large: T-allo10 is a Tr1-enriched, alloantigen-specific CD4 T cell product made in vitro.

MiXCR was run by TCRdb on the reads, yielding one entry per CDR3 protein. The sample yields some 100,000 distinct CDR3 sequences, around 30% seen once. V lost 5 bases to trimming and J lost 3 bases; unmatched junction nucleotides: 14. The CDR3 covers 18 residues. Germline V gene sequence: CDR1 SGHVS, CDR2 FQNEAQ. Input material: CD4+ T cells, either the whole sample or a sorted fraction (not recorded which). This clonotype originated in a human donor in good health. The rearrangement joins TRBV7-8 to TRBJ2-3, with 10 bases aligning to TRBD2. The CDR3 reads CASSPRGLAGVGTDTQYF. CDR3 in DNA: TGTGCCAGCAGCCCAAGGGGCCTAGCGGGAGTAGGTACAGATACGCAGTATTTT.